The 14 T cell receptor beta chains below come from one sample, sequenced in a study of response to subunit inactivated influenza vaccine. One entry per CDR3 protein, called by TCRdb with MiXCR from the RT-PCR reads. The repertoire holds 400,000 to 650,000 distinct CDR3 sequences, approximately 7.3% seen once, with approximately 14% in the top ten. Sequenced here: PBMCs from blood, sampled roughly 24 months after vaccination. These receptors were obtained from a man aged 45 to 75 who received an inactivated influenza vaccine.

The chain employs TRBV29-1 and TRBJ2-5, with 8 bases identical to TRBD1. The CDR3 is 17 amino acids. CDR1 is SQVTM and CDR2 is ANQGSEA in the germline V gene. Unmatched junction bases numbered 20, after V lost 4 bases and J lost 7 bases. In DNA, the CDR3 is TGCAGCGTTGGGGGTAACCAGGGGGCGGGCGGCAGAGGGACCCAGTACTTC. This gives the protein CSVGGNQGAGGRGTQYF.

Only a few counts were recorded for this clonotype. V gene TRBV18 combines with J gene TRBJ2-7, with D hard to call. Trimming cost V 0 bases and J 5 bases, with 8 bases left between them. Germline V gene data show CDR1 as KGHSH and CDR2 as LQKENI. This CDR3 has 13 amino acids. The CDR3 loop reads CASSPPVGNEQYF. The CDR3 region has the DNA TGTGCCAGCTCACCACCGGTGGGCAACGAGCAGTACTTC.

This clonotype was seen only a few times. The CDR3 region is CAWNVGQGDSPLHF. The CDR3 coding sequence is TGTGCCTGGAATGTGGGACAGGGGGACTCACCCCTCCACTTT. The V gene is TRBV30, the J gene TRBJ1-6; TRBD1 matches at 11 bases. This CDR3 has 14 amino acids. The V gene's germline CDR1 is GTSNPN and CDR2 SVGIG (reference sequence). The V and J ends lost 4 bases and 10 bases, in that order; junction bases with no gene match: 6.

CDR3 protein: CASSSPTSGRMYTGELFF. DNA for the CDR3: TGTGCCAGCAGCTCCCCGACTAGCGGGAGAATGTACACCGGGGAGCTGTTTTTT. The rearrangement uses TRBV5-6 and TRBJ2-2; TRBD2 matches 12 bases. CDR1 and CDR2 from the germline V gene are SGHDT and YYEEEE. This CDR3 comprises 18 residues. V dropped 3 bases and J dropped 3; count of bases not matched to a gene: 9.

The sample holds a few counts of this clonotype. The chain links TRBV7-2 to TRBJ1-5; no firm D call. Trimming left V 2 bases short and J 5 bases short, with 4 bases between. Germline lookup yields CDR1 SGHTA and CDR2 FQGNSA. The CDR3 contains 12 residues. CDR3 sequence: CASSLLHQPQHF. CDR3 nucleotides: TGTGCCAGCAGCTTACTTCATCAGCCCCAGCATTTT.

The chain recombines TRBV24-1 with TRBJ2-6; TRBD1 agrees at 8 bases. The trim removed 7 bases at V and 0 bases at J, leaving 7 bases unmatched. The CDR3 runs to 17 residues. Germline assignment: CDR1 KGHDR and CDR2 SFDVKD. CDR3 amino acids: CATSQTGAVSGANVLTF. DNA for the CDR3: TGTGCCACCAGCCAGACAGGGGCGGTCTCTGGGGCCAACGTCCTGACTTTC.

The chain combines TRBV29-1 with TRBJ2-1, with TRBD2 matching 12 bases. V lost 1 base, J lost 4 bases, and 5 bases stayed unmatched. The CDR3 covers 16 residues. Germline values: CDR1 SQVTM, CDR2 ANQGSEA. CDR3 sequence: CSVEGGTSGRYNEQFF. In nucleotides, the CDR3 is TGCAGCGTTGAAGGTGGGACTAGCGGGCGATACAATGAGCAGTTCTTC.

This clonotype was observed at least ten times. The rearrangement links TRBV12-3 or TRBV12-4 to TRBJ2-1, with D possibly TRBD2 on 5 matching bases. This CDR3 is 15 amino acids long. Trimming left V 5 bases short and J 0 bases short, with 11 bases between. The CDR3 coding sequence is TGTGCCAGCAGTCCCGACGGGGTCTCCTACAATGAGCAGTTCTTC. This sequence encodes CASSPDGVSYNEQFF.

This clonotype turned up a few times. This sequence joins TRBV3-1 and TRBJ2-1, with 8 bases aligning to TRBD2. From germline, CDR1 is LGHDT and CDR2 YNNKEL (reference sequence). This CDR3 has 16 residues. V dropped 0 bases and J dropped 2; count of bases not matched to a gene: 3. The chain's CDR3 is CASSQDGRGAYNEQFF. CDR3 coding DNA: TGTGCCAGCAGCCAAGATGGGCGGGGGGCCTACAATGAGCAGTTCTTC.

This chain joins TRBV14 and TRBJ1-6; 7 nucleotides agree with TRBD1. This CDR3 spans 14 amino acids. CDR1 is SGHDN and CDR2 is FVKESK in the germline V gene. Losses at the gene ends were 4 bases for V and 10 bases for J; bases not matched to a gene: 7. DNA for the CDR3: TGTGCCAGCAGCCCTTTACAGGGACAGTCACCCCTCCACTTT. Its translation is CASSPLQGQSPLHF.

The table lists this clonotype with a few counts. The V call is TRBV6-1, the J call TRBJ2-1; 9 nucleotides line up with TRBD1. Germline-derived CDR1 and CDR2 are MNHNS and SASEGT. With 8 bases clipped from V and 9 bases from J, the junction kept 8 bases outside the gene matches. The CDR3 contains 13 residues. CDR3: CASSRDRVGEQFF. The CDR3 region has the DNA TGTGCCAGCTCCCGGGACAGGGTGGGTGAGCAGTTCTTC.

The chain carries TRBV30 and TRBJ1-1; D gene ambiguous. Germline CDR1 reads GTSNPN; CDR2 reads SVGIG (reference sequence). V gave up 2 bases and J gave up 5 bases, with 9 bases separating them. This CDR3 spans 12 amino acids. The CDR3, as DNA: TGTGCCTGGAGTCGCTGGAGAACTGAAGCTTTCTTT. The encoded protein is CAWSRWRTEAFF.

The gene calls are TRBV20-1 and TRBJ2-1; 8 bases are shared with TRBD2. The CDR3 covers 13 residues. V was clipped by 4 bases and J by 8 bases; unmatched bases: 7. Germline V gene data show CDR1 as DFQATT and CDR2 as SNEGSKA (reference sequence). This CDR3 is CSATLVSGDEQFF. The DNA for the CDR3 is TGCAGTGCTACCCTCGTTAGCGGGGATGAGCAGTTCTTC.

This chain joins TRBV29-1 and TRBJ2-5; 14 nucleotides agree with TRBD2. The CDR3 is 16 residues long. Germline lookup yields CDR1 SQVTM and CDR2 ANQGSEA. V shed 0 bases, J shed 5 bases, and the junction held 5 bases outside the gene matches. CDR3 sequence (DNA): TGCAGCGTTGAAGATTGGGGACTAGCGGGAGTTGAGACCCAGTACTTC. This codes for CSVEDWGLAGVETQYF.